This entry lists 7 T cell receptor beta chains sequenced from one sample in a study of response to subunit inactivated influenza vaccine. TCRdb re-analysed the RT-PCR reads in MiXCR, keeping a single row per CDR3 protein. The table lists 650,000 to 850,000 distinct CDR3 sequences, approximately 14% of them singletons. The specimen was PBMCs from blood, collected 14 to 15 days before vaccination. The receptors originated from a man between 45 and 60 years old who received an inactivated influenza vaccine.

This clonotype was recorded many times. This chain joins TRBV29-1 and TRBJ2-6; TRBD2 aligns across 13 bases. The CDR3 sequence is 16 residues long. CDR1 SQVTM and CDR2 ANQGSEA come from the germline V gene. J was trimmed by 0 bases and V by 7 bases; bases with no gene match: 3. This CDR3 reads CSAGLAGVSGANVLTF. In DNA form, the CDR3 reads TGCAGCGCCGGACTAGCGGGAGTCTCTGGGGCCAACGTCCTGACTTTC.

The table lists this clonotype with a few counts. V and J are TRBV4-3 and TRBJ2-7; unclear D gene. The V gene lost 4 bases and the J gene lost 0 bases, with 10 bases spanning the gap. This CDR3 comprises 14 residues. CDR1 is LGHNA, CDR2 YSLEER, per germline. CDR3 coding DNA: TGCGCCAGCAGCCCCGGAGAGAGCTCCTACGAGCAGTACTTC. Translation gives CASSPGESSYEQYF.

The rearrangement uses TRBV20-1 and TRBJ2-3, with D possibly TRBD2 on 6 matching bases. Per the germline V gene, CDR1 is DFQATT and CDR2 is SNEGSKA (reference sequence). The CDR3 covers 14 residues. V was pared by 0 bases and J by 1 base, with 8 bases between. The DNA for the CDR3 is TGCAGTGCTAGAGAACTAGCCCGCACAGATACGCAGTATTTT. Its protein is CSARELARTDTQYF.

The table lists this clonotype with many counts. The genes are TRBV6-2 or TRBV6-3 and TRBJ2-7, with D tentatively TRBD2 (6 bases). From germline, CDR1 is MNHEY and CDR2 SVGEGT. Trimming stripped 7 bases from V and 6 bases from J, with 16 bases between. The CDR3 extends over 13 amino acids. CDR3 nucleotides: TGTGCCAGCACCTTTCAGGGAGGTTTCGAGCAGTACTTC. This codes for CASTFQGGFEQYF.

This rearrangement joins TRBV20-1 to TRBJ1-5, with D unresolved. There are 14 residues in the CDR3. Germline loops: CDR1 DFQATT, CDR2 SNEGSKA (reference sequence). Deletions cut 0 bases from V and 1 base from J, with 7 bases between. The CDR3 here is CSAREVRSNQPQHF. The CDR3 DNA is TGCAGTGCTAGAGAAGTAAGGAGCAATCAGCCCCAGCATTTT.

This clonotype was observed many times. The chain couples TRBV20-1 to TRBJ1-1; 10 nucleotides line up with TRBD1. The J segment lost 5 bases and the V segment lost 5 bases, leaving 8 bases of the junction unmatched. This CDR3 comprises 14 residues. CDR1 and CDR2 from the germline V gene are DFQATT and SNEGSKA (reference sequence). The CDR3, as DNA: TGCAGTGCTCCAAAAGACAGGGGGCTGACTGAAGCTTTCTTT. Its translation: CSAPKDRGLTEAFF.

This clonotype has only a few counts. V gene TRBV28 combines with J gene TRBJ2-7; D tentatively reads TRBD1 or TRBD2 (5 bases each). The CDR3 is 15 residues long. Germline-derived CDR1 and CDR2 are MDHEN and SYDVKM. Between the trimmed V and J ends, which lost 2 bases and 3 bases, there was a span of 14 bases. DNA of the CDR3: TGTGCCAGCAGTTTAAGCTCCTTTGGGGGCTACGAGCAGTACTTC. Translated: CASSLSSFGGYEQYF.